A selection of T cell receptor beta chains follows, all from one sample in a study of blood T cell repertoires in COVID-19. Measured with immunoSEQ multiplex PCR; TCRdb has only the in-frame clones, and not every one. The table shows around 70,000 clones, with roughly 79% occurring only once. Specimen: peripheral blood. The receptors come from a woman in her 70s with acute or convalescent COVID-19. Each CDR3 is given with its conserved first and last residue. D genes are given only for firm matches. Clone size is shown for a subset of rows, as once, few, many or a class of expanded clone.

d_call,v_call,clone_size,j_call,cdr3_aa,cdr3_nt
-,TRBV5-1,-,TRBJ1-3,CASSLSGARSGNTIYF,TGCGCCAGCAGCTTGTCAGGGGCCCGCTCTGGAAACACCATATATTTT
TRBD1,TRBV3-1/TRBV3-2,-,TRBJ1-3,CASSRQGTGNTIYF,TGTGCCAGCAGCCGACAGGGTACCGGAAACACCATATATTTT
TRBD1,TRBV4-1,few,TRBJ1-1,CASSQQDRVYTEAFF,TGCGCCAGCAGCCAACAGGACAGGGTTTACACTGAAGCTTTCTTT
TRBD2,TRBV28,once,TRBJ2-1,CASSLKGLAGPSIEQFF,TGTGCCAGCAGTTTAAAGGGACTAGCGGGACCTTCGATTGAGCAGTTCTTC
-,TRBV30,-,TRBJ1-5,CAWSSVGGSNQPQHF,TGTGCCTGGAGTTCGGTCGGGGGAAGCAATCAGCCCCAGCATTTT
-,TRBV4-3,-,TRBJ1-2,CASSQDLKQAYYGYTF,TGCGCCAGCAGCCAAGATCTTAAACAGGCCTACTATGGCTACACCTTC
TRBD2,TRBV7-7,once,TRBJ2-3,CASSASSGSTDTQYF,TGTGCTAGCAGCGCCAGTAGCGGGAGCACAGATACGCAGTATTTT
TRBD2,TRBV6-6,once,TRBJ2-5,CASSQSGREETQYF,TGTGCCAGCAGTCAGAGCGGGAGAGAAGAGACCCAGTACTTC
-,TRBV5-6,-,TRBJ2-1,CASSFGQDSLNEQFF,TGTGCCAGCAGCTTTGGTCAGGACAGCCTAAATGAGCAGTTCTTC
TRBD1,TRBV27,-,TRBJ2-7,CASSPTGGLSYEQYF,TGTGCCAGCAGCCCGACAGGGGGACTCTCCTACGAGCAGTACTTC
-,TRBV2,-,TRBJ2-5,CASKYQETQYF,TGTGCCAGCAAATACCAGGAGACCCAGTACTTC
-,TRBV4-1,-,TRBJ1-5,CASRHRGGYQPQHF,TGCGCCAGCCGACATCGGGGAGGCTATCAGCCCCAGCATTTT
-,TRBV2,-,TRBJ1-5,CASSEQGGQPQHF,TGTGCCAGCAGTGAACAGGGAGGTCAGCCCCAGCATTTT
TRBD2,TRBV28,once,TRBJ2-1,CASNSALAGRLNEQFF,TGTGCCAGCAACTCTGCCCTAGCGGGAAGGCTCAATGAGCAGTTCTTC
TRBD1,TRBV7-2,-,TRBJ2-7,CASSLTGVEQYF,TGTGCCAGCAGCCTCACAGGGGTCGAGCAGTACTTC
TRBD2,TRBV4-1,-,TRBJ2-6,CASSQDPPAGVGGANVLTF,TGCGCCAGCAGCCAAGATCCACCAGCGGGAGTTGGAGGGGCCAACGTCCTGACTTTC